The present T cell receptor (beta chain) was sequenced within a study of cytomegalovirus exposure and HLA in healthy donors (dated 2017 in TCRdb). Concerning the study at large: In an earlier analysis of approximately 500 of the donors, about 260 Gb of sequence data and some 120 million unique TCR beta sequences from approximately 180 million T cells were reported. Rather than using new phenotypic data, the later analysis identified candidate immune exposures from TCR beta sequences and from how often those sequences occurred across donors. To decide whether each TCR beta V gene segment behaved as functional or pseudogenic, an earlier analysis of approximately 600 of the donors relied on high-throughput TCR beta sequencing. Among about 400 genotyped donors of the cohort, an average of approximately 220,000 unique TCR beta nucleotide sequences was sequenced per donor, of which about 20% were non-productive. Four to six DR-DQ haplotypes were handled as single units for association and clustering, since linkage in the cohort was strong. The study was designed to test whether signatures of past pathogen exposure could be identified by cataloging public T cell receptors. About 320 gigabases of sequencing data and approximately 85 million unique TCR sequences were included in an early release covering several hundred HLA-typed donors. All discovery cohort repertoires had been generated on a single sequencing platform. In addition to the first cohort of 666 subjects, a separate validation cohort of over 90 different subjects was used. Both class I and class II loci were covered by HLA typing, at four-digit resolution. Of the 398 genotyped donors, approximately 82% fell in the genetic ancestry cluster associated with self-reported Caucasian donors. To predict cytomegalovirus infection status, the study brought together high-throughput TCR immunosequencing, statistical association of individual TCRs with disease status, and machine learning. Typing coverage differed by locus: A, B, C, DRB1 and DQB1 were typed in roughly 620-630 donors, DQA1 in roughly 500, DPA1 in nearly 610, and DPB1 in 472. Using immunosequencing, the study profiled T cell repertoires from roughly 650 subjects and related those repertoires to cytomegalovirus serostatus. To study patterns of TCR occurrence, a later analysis re-analyzed previously published TCR beta repertoires from 550 to 800 donors and added high-resolution HLA genotyping. In a later genetic analysis, genome-wide SNP genotypes for about three fifths of the 666 donors were used, and that subset was treated as a discovery cohort. Alongside the repertoire data, information on donor age, sex, ethnicity and CMV serostatus was compiled. Overall study outcomes, separate from this receptor: Because counts were too low, roughly 17 rarely observed V segments, including chromosome 9 orphons, were left out of the earlier analysis of 500 to 650 of the donors. Because some donors lacked HLA typing at each locus, the association tests relied only on the typed subset. According to the authors, the approach could potentially be generalized to other disease states and immunological phenotypes. Roughly uniform sequencing depth across donors was assumed in presence/absence analyses, although this assumption may not hold. In the study, approximately 150 TCR beta chains were listed as associated with cytomegalovirus. Three of the identified cytomegalovirus-associated TCR beta chains were confirmed in vitro to be specific for cytomegalovirus antigens. An earlier analysis of some 560 of the donors showed that most TCR beta V segments appeared in productive rearrangements either about 87% or about 30% of the time, which broadly matched IMGT annotations. Most TCR sequences were observed very rarely across donors, whereas some public TCRs were present in many individuals. The 87-base-pair reads could not distinguish some IMGT-functional V segments, including TRBV6-2 and TRBV6-3, so those segments were excluded. In a later analysis, several top co-occurrence clusters were reported to appear linked to parvovirus B19, influenza, CMV and Epstein-Barr virus. Linkage disequilibrium might explain the correlated functional status among segregating V segments, but an unknown experimental factor could not be excluded. In a later analysis, TCR association rates were found to vary across HLA loci, with the most associated TCRs seen for DRB1 alleles and the fewest for HLA-C alleles. A cluster of highly shared sequence variants was judged likely to be a technical artifact of the sequencing pipeline. The only immune exposure information available for the cohort was CMV serostatus. V-gene and J-gene trimming of TCR beta chains was associated with a missense DCLRE1C variant in a later genetic analysis, and the association was replicated in an independent cohort. In both the original and validation cohorts, the classifier was reported to diagnose cytomegalovirus status with high specificity and sensitivity. A later genetic analysis reported fewer N-insertions in productive TCRs among donors in an Asian-associated ancestry cluster than the roughly 700-donor mean. In a later analysis, HLA-associated TCR beta chains were found to be more clonally expanded and to have lower generation probabilities than equally common non-associated chains. Specific HLA alleles were associated with some 15,000 TCR beta sequences at a false discovery rate of 0.05 in a later analysis. A further reported finding was that TCR beta sequences accurately predicted the HLA-A and HLA-B alleles for most subjects in the first cohort. The cohort was sequenced for TCR beta chains only, and without alpha or paired-chain data the features that could be detected were limited. Strong co-occurrence of HLA alleles, especially DR and DQ, made assigning TCR associations to individual alleles difficult. A later analysis found that most CMV-associated TCR beta chains appeared HLA-restricted, with HLA associations seemingly driven largely by CMV exposure.

About this clone itself: This receptor's antigen is unknown. Base qualities are not provided; no much larger clone lies one nucleotide away.

V and J lose 2 bases and 1 base, and a span of 12 bases separates them. The germline V gene encodes CDR1 SGHRS and CDR2 YFSETQ. Spanning cysteine to phenylalanine, the CDR3 consists of 15 amino acids. CDR3 DNA is the only sequence kept; it has 45 bases, read in frame from the first base. The cohort comprised 666 healthy bone marrow donors. At the time of sampling, every cohort member was nominally healthy, though immune exposures that went unrecorded were likely present. The donor tested CMV seropositive and was one of the 289 seropositive cohort members. Each donor provided a peripheral blood sample, and peripheral blood mononuclear cells were used for TCR beta sequencing. Genomic DNA extraction from the blood cell samples was performed with the Qiagen DNeasy Blood Extraction Kit. The library came from the immunoSEQ multiplex PCR assay. A mixture of 60 forward primers for TCR Vbeta segments and 13 reverse primers for TCR Jbeta segments was used in the multiplex PCR. The CDR3 region of rearranged TCR beta genes was amplified from genomic DNA by a multiplex PCR assay. Amplified TCR beta libraries were sequenced as 87-base-pair reads on the Illumina HiSeq System. Turning to the authors' computational methods: In a later analysis, 70 million to 95 million unique TCR beta chains were counted across the approximately 640 repertoires, and about 10 million of these chains were shared by at least two donors. Raw reads were error-corrected and collapsed into unique sequences by a nearest-neighbor algorithm in which closely related sequences were merged to remove PCR and sequencing errors. To assign V, D and J gene segments, CDR3 sequences were aligned to IMGT reference sequences. For a sequence to be retained, a match of at least six nucleotides was required to both a V gene segment and a J gene segment. A rearrangement was called productive if the CDR3 had no stop codons and remained in frame with V and J, and every other rearrangement was called non-productive. Following IMGT convention, CDR3 was defined as the stretch from the second conserved V-encoded cysteine up to the conserved J-encoded phenylalanine. The earlier analysis of more than 450 of the donors excluded sequences that lacked an unambiguous match to a single V gene segment. An earlier analysis of 500 to 700 of the donors classified V segments as functional when productive rearrangements were above 56.7% and as segregating when the standard deviation between donors was above 5%. A statistical classification framework was built to diagnose cytomegalovirus status from the catalog of TCR beta chain sequences. V and J gene assignment, in a later analysis, came from comparing TCR nucleotide sequences with IMGT/GENE-DB human TR gene sequences. The TCRdist pipeline was used in a later analysis to assign CDR3 sequences and most-parsimonious VDJ recombination scenarios. In a later analysis, each TCR beta chain was defined by its CDR3 amino acid sequence together with its V-gene family, and reads lacking a unique V-gene family were excluded. A later analysis removed 592 highly shared, low-generation-probability nucleotide sequences to deal with suspected cross-contamination and a sequencing artifact. In a later analysis, a clonal expansion index for each public chain was calculated from normalized within-repertoire ranks of inferred template counts. In a later analysis, generation probabilities were computed using a VDJ recombination model fitted to out-of-frame rearrangements, and the results were checked against IGoR. In a later analysis, hypergeometric tests were used to score TCR-TCR, TCR-HLA and TCR-CMV co-occurrence, with a repertoire-size bias correction applied to TCR pairs. To estimate false discovery rates, a later analysis permuted the HLA or CMV assignments 20 times. In a later analysis, co-occurring TCRs were grouped with DBSCAN, and TCRdist sequence similarity was added when clustering was performed within HLA-allele-positive subsets. Repertoires with fewer than 30,000 or more than 120,000 public chains, plus five repertoires with anomalous nucleotide sharing, were excluded from co-occurrence clustering. Imported from immuneACCESS, the table was reduced by TCRdb to in-frame sequences with V and J called. These copies leave out some clones; in studies compared against another copy, an unresolved V gene accounts for under half, and the cause of the remainder is not known. The D gene and trimming were derived from the DNA, and the V and J assignments and clone size from that table. The sample table contains 85,000 to 100,000 clones; only one count was recorded for 86% of them. The ten largest clones add up to over 8.5% of the sample.

Sequenced sample: PBMCs. This TCR was sampled from a man aged 30-40 years in good health and CMV-seropositive. The sequence is built from TRBV5-1 and TRBJ1-1; TRBD1 is a weak D gene call, 6 bases matching. CDR3 protein: CASSFGGPGNTEAFF. In nucleotides, the sequence is TGCGCCAGCAGCTTCGGGGGGCCGGGGAACACTGAAGCTTTCTTT. The reference TRBV5-1 and TRBJ1-1 proteins fill in what lies around the CDR3, so the full variable domain reads KAGVTQTPRYLIKTRGQQVTLSCSPISGHRSVSWYQQTPGQGLQFLFEYFSETQRNKGNFPGRFSGRQFSNSRSEMNVSTLELGDSALYLCASSFGGPGNTEAFFGQGTRLTVV.